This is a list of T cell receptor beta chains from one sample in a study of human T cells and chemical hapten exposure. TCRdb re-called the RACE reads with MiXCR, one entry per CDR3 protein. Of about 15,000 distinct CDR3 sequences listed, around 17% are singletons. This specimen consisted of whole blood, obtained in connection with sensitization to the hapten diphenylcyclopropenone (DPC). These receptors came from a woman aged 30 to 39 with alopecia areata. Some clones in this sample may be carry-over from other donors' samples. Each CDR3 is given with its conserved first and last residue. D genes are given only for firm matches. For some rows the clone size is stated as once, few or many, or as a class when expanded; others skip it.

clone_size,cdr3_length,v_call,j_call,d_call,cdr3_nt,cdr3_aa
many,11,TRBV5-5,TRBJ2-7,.,TGTGCCAGCAGCGGTTCCTACGAGCAGTACTTC,CASSGSYEQYF
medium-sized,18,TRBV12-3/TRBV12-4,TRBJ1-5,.,TGTGCCAGCAGCTTCGGCACCGACATCTTATATAGCAATCAGCCCCAGCATTTT,CASSFGTDILYSNQPQHF
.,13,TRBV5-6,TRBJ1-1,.,TGTGCCAGCAGCCCAACTGGACGCACTGAAGCTTTCTTT,CASSPTGRTEAFF
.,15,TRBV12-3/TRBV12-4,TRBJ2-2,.,TGTGCCAGCAGTTTAAACGTGGGGTCTTCCGGGGAGCTGTTTTTT,CASSLNVGSSGELFF
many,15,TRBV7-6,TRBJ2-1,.,TGTGCCAGCAGCTCTCCGGTAATTGATTACAATGAGCAGTTCTTC,CASSSPVIDYNEQFF
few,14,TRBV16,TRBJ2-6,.,TGTGCCAGCAGCCAATCGGCTGGGGCCAACGTCCTGACTTTC,CASSQSAGANVLTF
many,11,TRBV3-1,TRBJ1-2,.,TGTGCCAGCAGCCAAAACTATGGCTACACCTTC,CASSQNYGYTF
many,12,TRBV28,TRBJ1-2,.,TGTGCCAGTACACGGGGGGCCTATGGCTACACCTTC,CASTRGAYGYTF
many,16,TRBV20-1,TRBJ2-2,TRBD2,TGCAGTGCTCCTGGACTAGCGCGGGAGAACACCGGGGAGCTGTTTTTT,CSAPGLARENTGELFF
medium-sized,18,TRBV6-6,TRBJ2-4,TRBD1,TGTGCCAGCAGTTGGACAGGGGGCGTTTTGTCGGGCAAAAACATTCAGTACTTC,CASSWTGGVLSGKNIQYF
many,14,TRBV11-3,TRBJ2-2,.,TGTGCCAGCAAGACAGATGCGAACACCGGGGAGCTGTTTTTT,CASKTDANTGELFF
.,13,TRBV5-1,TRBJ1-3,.,TGCGCCAGCAGCTCCGGACAGACAAACACCATATATTTT,CASSSGQTNTIYF
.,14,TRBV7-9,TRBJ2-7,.,TGTGCCAGCAGCGAGGGGCCAGGATGGAACGAGCAGTACTTC,CASSEGPGWNEQYF
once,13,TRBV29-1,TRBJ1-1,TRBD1,TGCAGCGTTGCCAGGGGGTACGACACTGAAGCTTTCTTT,CSVARGYDTEAFF
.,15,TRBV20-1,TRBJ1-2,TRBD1,TGCAGTGCTAGATGGACAGGGGACTCTAACTATGGCTACACCTTC,CSARWTGDSNYGYTF
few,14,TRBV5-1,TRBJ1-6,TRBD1,TGCGCCAGCAGCTTGACAGGGGGAGATTCACCCCTCCACTTT,CASSLTGGDSPLHF